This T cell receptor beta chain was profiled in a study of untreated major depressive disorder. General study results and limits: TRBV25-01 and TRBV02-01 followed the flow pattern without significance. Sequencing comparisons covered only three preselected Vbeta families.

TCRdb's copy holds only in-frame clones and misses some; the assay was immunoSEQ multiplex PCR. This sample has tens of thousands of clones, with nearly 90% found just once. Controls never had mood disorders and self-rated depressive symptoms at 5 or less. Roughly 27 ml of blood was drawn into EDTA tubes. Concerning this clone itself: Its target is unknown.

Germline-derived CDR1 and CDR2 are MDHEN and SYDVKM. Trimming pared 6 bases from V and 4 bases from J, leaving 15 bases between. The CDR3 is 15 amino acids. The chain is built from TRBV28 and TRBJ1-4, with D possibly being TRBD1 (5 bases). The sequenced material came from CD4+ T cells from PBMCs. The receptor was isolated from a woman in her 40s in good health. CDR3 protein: CASRGFGTVNEKLFF. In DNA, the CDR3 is TGTGCCAGCAGAGGCTTTGGGACGGTTAATGAAAAACTGTTTTTT. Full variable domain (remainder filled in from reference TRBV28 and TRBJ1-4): DVKVTQSSRYLVKRTGEKVFLECVQDMDHENMFWYRQDPGLGLRLIYFSYDVKMKEKGDIPEGYSVSREKKERFSLILESASTNQTSMYLCASRGFGTVNEKLFFGSGTQLSVL.